These 7 T cell receptor beta chains originate from one sample sequenced in a study of human T cells and chemical hapten exposure. TCRdb re-called the RACE reads with MiXCR, one entry per CDR3 protein. The table shows roughly 150,000 distinct CDR3 sequences, with 25% to 30% occurring only once. Time point in this sample: patch test 3, about 24 weeks after DPC sensitization. Treatment indicated: therapeutic diphenylcyclopropenone sensitization with weekly scalp DPC. The material sequenced was whole blood, taken in connection with sensitization to the hapten diphenylcyclopropenone (DPC). These receptors came from a young woman with alopecia areata. Some clones in this sample may be carry-over from other donors' samples.

V is TRBV29-1 and J is TRBJ1-6, with 8 bases aligning to TRBD1. V lost 5 bases and J lost 7; bases outside the gene matches: 4. Germline assignment: CDR1 SQVTM and CDR2 ANQGSEA. The CDR3 length is 13 residues. In DNA, the CDR3 is TGCAGCGTTTCGACAGGGGAAAATTCACCCCTCCACTTT. This codes for CSVSTGENSPLHF. Full variable domain (remainder filled in from reference TRBV29-1 and TRBJ1-6): SAVISQKPSRDICQRGTSLTIQCQVDSQVTMMFWYRQQPGQSLTLIATANQGSEATYESGFVIDKFPISRPNLTFSTLTVSNMSPEDSSIYLCSVSTGENSPLHFGNGTRLTVT.

This clonotype was detected a few times. The V gene is TRBV29-1, the J gene TRBJ1-4, with no clear D. CDR1 is SQVTM and CDR2 is ANQGSEA in the germline V gene. V dropped 7 bases and J dropped 8 bases, with 14 bases sitting between them. There are 12 residues in the CDR3. The CDR3 sequence is CSAGSIGEKLFF. In DNA form, the CDR3 reads TGCAGCGCCGGGTCTATCGGAGAAAAACTGTTTTTT.

This clonotype has a handful of counts. The chain is built from TRBV10-3 and TRBJ2-1; possible D gene TRBD1, 6 bases. The CDR3 totals 16 residues. Trimming took off 0 bases at V and 3 bases at J, with 12 bases between the two ends. The V gene's germline CDR1 is ENHRY and CDR2 SYGVKD. The CDR3 DNA is TGTGCCATCAGTGAGTCGATTCCAGGGGACTACAATGAGCAGTTCTTC. Amino acid sequence: CAISESIPGDYNEQFF.

The V and J genes are TRBV6-2 or TRBV6-3 and TRBJ2-5; TRBD1 aligns across 8 bases. The germline gives CDR1 MNHEY, CDR2 SVGEGT. The CDR3 length is 13 residues. The V gene end was trimmed by 4 bases and the J gene end by 5 bases; junction bases not matched to a gene: 3. CDR3 region: CASSWTGPETQYF. In DNA form, the CDR3 reads TGTGCCAGCAGTTGGACAGGGCCGGAGACCCAGTACTTC.

This clonotype was picked up a small number of times. V gene TRBV24-1 combines with J gene TRBJ1-5; D gene ambiguous. Germline-derived CDR1 and CDR2 are KGHDR and SFDVKD. With 3 bases removed from V and 1 base from J, the gap between germline ends came to 6 bases. CDR3 size: 14 residues. CDR3 loop: CATSDMDSNQPQHF. The CDR3 region has the DNA TGTGCCACCAGTGATATGGACAGCAATCAGCCCCAGCATTTT.

This sequence joins TRBV10-2 and TRBJ1-4, with a possible D match to TRBD1 (5 bases). This CDR3 is 14 amino acids long. Trimming removed 4 bases at V and 7 bases at J, with 13 bases between. Germline CDR1 is WSHSY and CDR2 is SAAADI. The DNA of the CDR3 is TGCGCCAGCAGTGCGACCGGGCAGGGTGAAAAACTGTTTTTT. Translated, it gives CASSATGQGEKLFF.

This clonotype was observed many times. This chain connects TRBV20-1 to TRBJ1-3, with no clear D. Per the germline V gene, CDR1 is DFQATT and CDR2 is SNEGSKA (reference sequence). The CDR3 totals 17 residues. V dropped 6 bases and J dropped 3 bases, with 24 bases sitting between them. CDR3 sequence (DNA): TGCAGTGCGATAGGACTCTACGGTCAGCCGGGTGGAAACACCATATATTTT. This gives the protein CSAIGLYGQPGGNTIYF.